The 6 T cell receptor beta chains below come from one sample, sequenced in a study of somatic mutations in cytotoxic T cells in rheumatoid arthritis. Profiled with immunoSEQ multiplex PCR; TCRdb holds only in-frame clones, not every one. The data hold about 15,000 clones, with around 77% observed a single time. Sequenced: CD8+ T cells sorted from blood. The receptor source for this set is an adult with rheumatoid arthritis.

This clone was observed a few times. This rearrangement joins TRBV27 to TRBJ1-6, with TRBD1 identical over 8 bases. Trimming cost V 2 bases and J 10 bases; bases outside gene matches: 4. The CDR3 is 14 amino acids. CDR1 is MNHEY, CDR2 SMNVEV, per germline (reference sequence). For the CDR3, the DNA is TGTGCCAGCAGTTTACAGGGGGCAGGGTCACCCCTCCACTTT. Translating gives CASSLQGAGSPLHF.

This chain connects TRBV7-9 to TRBJ2-2, with D possibly being TRBD2 (5 bases). Trimming left V 7 bases short and J 6 bases short, with 18 bases between. Looked up from germline, CDR1 is SEHNR and CDR2 is FQNEAQ (reference sequence). The CDR3 runs to 15 residues. The CDR3 sequence: CASTLQDGGPGELFF. Written as DNA, the CDR3 is TGTGCCAGCACTCTCCAGGACGGAGGACCCGGGGAGCTGTTTTTT.

The sample holds a few counts of this clone. The chain combines TRBV30 with TRBJ1-4, with 7 positions matching TRBD1. Trimming at V came to 2 bases and at J to 8 bases, leaving 11 bases not matched to a gene. This CDR3 spans 15 amino acids. Germline CDR1 GTSNPN, CDR2 SVGIG (reference sequence). DNA for the CDR3: TGTGCCTGGAGTATTGAGGGGGCTCTACGGGAAAAACTGTTTTTT. Translating it yields CAWSIEGALREKLFF.

The chain has TRBV2 and TRBJ2-7, with unresolved D. Germline V gene lookup returns CDR1 SNHLY and CDR2 FYNNEI. V dropped 7 bases and J dropped 4 bases, with 11 bases sitting between them. There are 12 residues in the CDR3. The CDR3 protein is CASKRFEYEQYV. CDR3 nucleotide sequence: TGTGCCAGCAAGAGGTTTGAATACGAGCAGTACGTC.

V and J are TRBV19 and TRBJ1-2, with D uncertain. Deletions cut 7 bases from V and 4 bases from J, with 13 bases between. The germline CDR1 and CDR2 sequences are LNHDA and SQIVND (reference sequence). The CDR3 runs to 13 residues. Here the CDR3 DNA reads TGTGCCAGTATGGGCGCCCACCTCTATGGCTACACCTTC. Its translation: CASMGAHLYGYTF.

The chain employs TRBV7-6 and TRBJ1-4; D not certain. Between the trimmed V and J ends, which lost 4 bases and 6 bases, there was a span of 9 bases. Germline CDR1 SGHVS, CDR2 FNYEAQ. The CDR3 is 13 amino acids. DNA of the CDR3: TGTGCCAGCAGCTCCCCAGAAGATGAAAAACTGTTTTTT. This sequence encodes CASSSPEDEKLFF.